The 7 T cell receptor beta chains below come from one sample, sequenced in a study of blood T cell repertoires in COVID-19. The assay was immunoSEQ multiplex PCR, and TCRdb's table has in-frame clones only and misses some. The profile shows 200,000 to 250,000 clones, around four fifths of them singletons. Sequencing input: peripheral blood. The receptors come from a man aged 30 to 39 with active or convalescent COVID-19.

The J gene is TRBJ1-1, the V gene TRBV7-2; D ambiguous. This CDR3 region has 13 residues. Trimming removed 1 base from V and 10 bases from J, with 13 bases in between. Germline V gene sequence: CDR1 SGHTA, CDR2 FQGNSA. This CDR3 is CASSLGGWAGAFF. In DNA form, the CDR3 reads TGTGCCAGCAGCTTAGGGGGTTGGGCGGGAGCTTTCTTT. The variable domain in full, with the rest retrieved from reference TRBV7-2 and TRBJ1-1, is GAGVSQSPSNKVTEKGKDVELRCDPISGHTALYWYRQSLGQGLEFLIYFQGNSAPDKSGLPSDRFSAERTGGSVSTLTIQRTQQEDSAVYLCASSLGGWAGAFFGQGTRLTVV.

The chain links TRBV5-8 to TRBJ2-7, with a possible D match to TRBD2 (6 bases). V was shortened by 3 bases and J by 4 bases, with 14 bases between the two germline ends. Germline-derived CDR1 and CDR2 are SGHTS and YDEGEE. The length of the CDR3 is 14 residues. CDR3: CASSSRGAGYEQYF. CDR3 coding DNA: TGTGCCAGCAGCTCCCGCGGGGCGGGGTACGAGCAGTACTTC.

The chain has TRBV4-3 and TRBJ2-7; 10 bases are shared with TRBD1. CDR3 size: 17 residues. CDR1 and CDR2 (germline): LGHNA, YSLEER. Trimming cost V 5 bases and J 4 bases; bases outside gene matches: 14. CDR3 residues: CASSSSHSGQGTYEQYF. CDR3 sequence (DNA): TGCGCCAGCAGCTCCTCTCATTCGGGACAGGGGACTTACGAGCAGTACTTC.

This chain links TRBV10-1 with TRBJ2-2; 7 nucleotides line up with TRBD2. Germline CDR1 reads WNHNN; CDR2 reads SYGVQD (reference sequence). CDR3 length: 14 amino acids. V shed 5 bases and J 4 bases; nucleotides not matched to a gene: 4. The chain's CDR3 is CASSSGAVTGELFF. Here the CDR3 DNA reads TGCGCCAGCAGTAGCGGGGCTGTCACCGGGGAGCTGTTTTTT.

J is TRBJ1-1 and V is TRBV18; 9 nucleotides agree with TRBD1. Germline V gene sequence: CDR1 KGHSH, CDR2 LQKENI. Trimming at V came to 5 bases and at J to 0 bases, leaving 4 bases not matched to a gene. The CDR3 length is 15 residues. Here the CDR3 reads CASSSGTGLNTEAFF. CDR3 nucleotide sequence: TGTGCCAGCTCATCGGGGACAGGGCTGAACACTGAAGCTTTCTTT.

This chain connects TRBV5-4 to TRBJ1-2; D not certain. The length of the CDR3 is 16 residues. The germline V and J ends were trimmed by 7 bases and 5 bases, with 24 bases remaining between them. Germline V lookup: CDR1 SGHNT, CDR2 YYREEE (reference sequence). The CDR3 here is CASARMDSPKPYGYTF. For the CDR3, the DNA is TGTGCCAGCGCCCGGATGGACTCCCCCAAGCCTTATGGCTACACCTTC.

The chain has TRBV28 and TRBJ1-3, with D tentatively TRBD1 (5 bases). CDR1 is MDHEN and CDR2 is SYDVKM in the germline V gene. The V and J ends lost 8 bases and 4 bases respectively, with 12 bases between them. This CDR3 contains 13 residues. The CDR3 region is CASQGTPGNTIYF. The CDR3 nucleotides are TGTGCCAGCCAAGGGACTCCCGGAAACACCATATATTTT.